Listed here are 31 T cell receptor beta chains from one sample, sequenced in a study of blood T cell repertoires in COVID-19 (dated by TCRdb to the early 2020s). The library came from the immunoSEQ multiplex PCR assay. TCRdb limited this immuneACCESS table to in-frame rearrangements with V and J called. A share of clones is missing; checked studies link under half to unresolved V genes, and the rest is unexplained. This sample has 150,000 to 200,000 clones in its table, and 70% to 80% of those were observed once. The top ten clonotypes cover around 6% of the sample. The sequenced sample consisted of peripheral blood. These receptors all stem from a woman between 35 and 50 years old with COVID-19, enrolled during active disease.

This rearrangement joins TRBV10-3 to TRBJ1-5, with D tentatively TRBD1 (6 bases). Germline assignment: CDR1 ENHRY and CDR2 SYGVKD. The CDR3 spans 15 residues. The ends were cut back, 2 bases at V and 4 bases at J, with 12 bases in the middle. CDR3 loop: CAISENVGQNQPQHF. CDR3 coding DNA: TGTGCCATCAGTGAGAATGTCGGACAGAATCAGCCCCAGCATTTT.

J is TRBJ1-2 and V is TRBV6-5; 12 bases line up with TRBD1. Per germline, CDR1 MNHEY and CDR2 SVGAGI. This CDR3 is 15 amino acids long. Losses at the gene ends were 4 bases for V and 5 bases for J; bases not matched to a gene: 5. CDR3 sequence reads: CASSFGTGGAYGYTF. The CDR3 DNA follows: TGTGCCAGCAGTTTTGGGACAGGGGGCGCGTATGGCTACACCTTC.

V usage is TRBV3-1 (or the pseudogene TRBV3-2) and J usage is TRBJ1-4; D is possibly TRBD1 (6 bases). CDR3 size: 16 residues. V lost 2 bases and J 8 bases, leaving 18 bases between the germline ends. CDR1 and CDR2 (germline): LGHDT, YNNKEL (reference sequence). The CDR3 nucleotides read TGTGCCAGCAGCCAAAGGGGAACAGGGTTGGACGAAAAACTGTTTTTT. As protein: CASSQRGTGLDEKLFF.

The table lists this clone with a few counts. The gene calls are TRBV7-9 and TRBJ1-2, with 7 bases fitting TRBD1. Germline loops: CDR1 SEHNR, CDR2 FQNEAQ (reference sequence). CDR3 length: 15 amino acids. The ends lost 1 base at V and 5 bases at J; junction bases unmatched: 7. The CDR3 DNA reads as TGTGCCAGCAGCTTAGTCGGGACAGTCGTTTATGGCTACACCTTC. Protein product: CASSLVGTVVYGYTF.

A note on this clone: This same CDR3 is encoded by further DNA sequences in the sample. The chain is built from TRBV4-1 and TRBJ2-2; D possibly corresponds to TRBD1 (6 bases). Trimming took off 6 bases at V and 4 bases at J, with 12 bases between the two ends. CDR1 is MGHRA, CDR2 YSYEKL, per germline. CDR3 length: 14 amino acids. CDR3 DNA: TGCGCCAGCAGACAGGGTTTGAGCACCGGGGAGCTGTTTTTT. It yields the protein CASRQGLSTGELFF.

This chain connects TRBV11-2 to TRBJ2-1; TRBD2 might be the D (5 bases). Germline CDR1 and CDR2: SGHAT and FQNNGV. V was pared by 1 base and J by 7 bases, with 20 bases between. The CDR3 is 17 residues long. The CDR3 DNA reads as TGTGCCAGCAGCTTAGTCAGTGGGGAGTTAGTGCGGAATGAGCAGTTCTTC. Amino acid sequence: CASSLVSGELVRNEQFF.

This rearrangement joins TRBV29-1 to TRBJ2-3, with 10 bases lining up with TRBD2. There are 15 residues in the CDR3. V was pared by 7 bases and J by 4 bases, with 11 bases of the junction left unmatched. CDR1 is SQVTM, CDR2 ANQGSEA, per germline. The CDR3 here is CSALKAGGPSDTQYF. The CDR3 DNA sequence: TGCAGCGCCCTTAAAGCGGGAGGGCCGTCAGATACGCAGTATTTT.

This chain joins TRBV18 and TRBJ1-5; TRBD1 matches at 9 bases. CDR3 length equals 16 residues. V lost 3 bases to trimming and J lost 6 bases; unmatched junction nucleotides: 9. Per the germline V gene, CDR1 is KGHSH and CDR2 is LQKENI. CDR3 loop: CASSPPGQGPSQPQHF. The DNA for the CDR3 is TGTGCCAGCTCACCGCCGGGACAGGGTCCCAGTCAGCCCCAGCATTTT.

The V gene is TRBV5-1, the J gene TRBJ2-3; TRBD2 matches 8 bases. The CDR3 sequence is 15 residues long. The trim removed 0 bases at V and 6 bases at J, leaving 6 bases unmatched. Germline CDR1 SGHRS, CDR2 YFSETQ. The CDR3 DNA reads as TGCGCCAGCAGCTTGGCAGCGGGGGACACGGATACGCAGTATTTT. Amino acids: CASSLAAGDTDTQYF.

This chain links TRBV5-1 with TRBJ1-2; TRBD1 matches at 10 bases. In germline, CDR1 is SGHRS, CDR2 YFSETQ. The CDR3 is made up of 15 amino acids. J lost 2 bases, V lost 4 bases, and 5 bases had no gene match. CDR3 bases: TGCGCCAGCAGCATCGGACAGGGGGAGAACTATGGCTACACCTTC. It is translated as CASSIGQGENYGYTF. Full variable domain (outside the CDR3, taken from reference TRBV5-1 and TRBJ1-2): KAGVTQTPRYLIKTRGQQVTLSCSPISGHRSVSWYQQTPGQGLQFLFEYFSETQRNKGNFPGRFSGRQFSNSRSEMNVSTLELGDSALYLCASSIGQGENYGYTFGSGTRLTVV.

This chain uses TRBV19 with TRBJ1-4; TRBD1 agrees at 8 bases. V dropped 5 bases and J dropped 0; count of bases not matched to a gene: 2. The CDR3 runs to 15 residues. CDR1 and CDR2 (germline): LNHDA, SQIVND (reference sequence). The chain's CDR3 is CASSVQGATNEKLFF. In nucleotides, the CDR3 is TGTGCCAGTAGTGTACAGGGGGCAACTAATGAAAAACTGTTTTTT. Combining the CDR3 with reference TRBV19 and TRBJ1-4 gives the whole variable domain DGGITQSPKYLFRKEGQNVTLSCEQNLNHDAMYWYRQDPGQGLRLIYYSQIVNDFQKGDIAEGYSVSREKKESFPLTVTSAQKNPTAFYLCASSVQGATNEKLFFGSGTQLSVL.

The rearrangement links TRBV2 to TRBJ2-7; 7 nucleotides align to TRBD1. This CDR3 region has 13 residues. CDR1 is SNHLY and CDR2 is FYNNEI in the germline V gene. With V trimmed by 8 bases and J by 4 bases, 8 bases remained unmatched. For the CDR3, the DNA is TGTGCCAGCGGGGCAGCGACAGGGTACGAGCAGTACTTC. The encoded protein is CASGAATGYEQYF.

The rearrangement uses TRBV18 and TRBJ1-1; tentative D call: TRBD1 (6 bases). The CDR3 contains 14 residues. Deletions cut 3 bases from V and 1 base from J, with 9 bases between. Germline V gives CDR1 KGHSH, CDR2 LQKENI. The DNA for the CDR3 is TGTGCCAGCTCACCCGTACAGGGGAACACTGAAGCTTTCTTT. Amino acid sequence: CASSPVQGNTEAFF.

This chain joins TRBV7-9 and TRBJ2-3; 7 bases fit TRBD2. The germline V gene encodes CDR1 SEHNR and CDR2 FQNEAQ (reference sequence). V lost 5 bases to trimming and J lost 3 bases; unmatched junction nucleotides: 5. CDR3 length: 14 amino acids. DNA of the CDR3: TGTGCCAGCAGCCCATCGGGGGGTACAGATACGCAGTATTTT. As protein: CASSPSGGTDTQYF.

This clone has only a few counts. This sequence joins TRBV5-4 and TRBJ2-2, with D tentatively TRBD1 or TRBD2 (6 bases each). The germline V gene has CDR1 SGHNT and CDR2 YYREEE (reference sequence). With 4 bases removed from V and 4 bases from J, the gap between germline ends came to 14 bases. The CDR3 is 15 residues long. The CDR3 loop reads CASSLGGAGTGELFF. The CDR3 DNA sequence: TGTGCCAGCAGCCTGGGGGGCGCAGGCACCGGGGAGCTGTTTTTT.

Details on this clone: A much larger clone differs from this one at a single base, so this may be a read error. CDR3 region: CASSGSSYEQYF. As DNA, the CDR3 is TGTGCCAGCAGCGGGAGCTCCTACGAGCAGTACTTC. The chain combines TRBV3-1 (or the pseudogene TRBV3-2) with TRBJ2-7; possible D gene TRBD2, 5 bases. The germline V and J ends were trimmed by 5 bases and 0 bases, with 5 bases remaining between them. Germline V gives CDR1 LGHDT, CDR2 YNNKEL (reference sequence). This CDR3 comprises 12 residues.

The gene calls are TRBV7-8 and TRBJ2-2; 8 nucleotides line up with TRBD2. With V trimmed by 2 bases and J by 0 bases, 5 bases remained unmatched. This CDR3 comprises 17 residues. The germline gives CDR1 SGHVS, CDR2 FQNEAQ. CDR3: CASSLLAGRSNTGELFF. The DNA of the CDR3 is TGTGCCAGCAGCTTATTAGCGGGACGATCGAACACCGGGGAGCTGTTTTTT.

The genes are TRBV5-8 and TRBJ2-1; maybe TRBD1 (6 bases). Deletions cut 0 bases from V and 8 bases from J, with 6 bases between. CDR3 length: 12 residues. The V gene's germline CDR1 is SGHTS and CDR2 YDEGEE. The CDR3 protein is CASSLEGDEQFF. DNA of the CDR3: TGTGCCAGCAGCTTGGAGGGGGATGAGCAGTTCTTC.

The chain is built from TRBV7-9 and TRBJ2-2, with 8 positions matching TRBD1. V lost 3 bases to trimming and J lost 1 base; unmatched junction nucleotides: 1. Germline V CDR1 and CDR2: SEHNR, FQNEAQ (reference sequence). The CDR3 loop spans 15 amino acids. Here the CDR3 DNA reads TGTGCCAGCAGCTTGACAGGGGAGAACACCGGGGAGCTGTTTTTT. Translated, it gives CASSLTGENTGELFF.

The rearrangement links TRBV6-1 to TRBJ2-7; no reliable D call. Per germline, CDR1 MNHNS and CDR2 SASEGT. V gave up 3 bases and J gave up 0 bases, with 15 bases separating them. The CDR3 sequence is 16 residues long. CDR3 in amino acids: CASSENHVWPSYEQYF. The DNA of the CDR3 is TGTGCCAGCAGTGAGAATCACGTGTGGCCCTCCTACGAGCAGTACTTC.

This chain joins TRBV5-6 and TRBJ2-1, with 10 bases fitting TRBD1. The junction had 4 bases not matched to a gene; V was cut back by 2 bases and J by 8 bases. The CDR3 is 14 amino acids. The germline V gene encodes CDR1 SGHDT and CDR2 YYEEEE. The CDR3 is CASSFWDRGDEQFF. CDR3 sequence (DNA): TGTGCCAGCAGCTTTTGGGACAGGGGAGATGAGCAGTTCTTC.

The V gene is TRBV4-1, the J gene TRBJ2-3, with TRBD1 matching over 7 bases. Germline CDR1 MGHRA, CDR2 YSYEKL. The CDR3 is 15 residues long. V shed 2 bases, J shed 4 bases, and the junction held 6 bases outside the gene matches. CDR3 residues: CASSQRQGEADTQYF. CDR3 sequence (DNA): TGCGCCAGCAGCCAAAGACAGGGAGAGGCAGATACGCAGTATTTT.

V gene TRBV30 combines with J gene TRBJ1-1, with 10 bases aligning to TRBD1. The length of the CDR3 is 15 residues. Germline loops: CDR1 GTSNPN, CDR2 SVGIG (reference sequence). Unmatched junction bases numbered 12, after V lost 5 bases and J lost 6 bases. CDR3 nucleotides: TGTGCCTGGGGTGCCCCTCCGACAGGGGGCGCTGAAGCTTTCTTT. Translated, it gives CAWGAPPTGGAEAFF.

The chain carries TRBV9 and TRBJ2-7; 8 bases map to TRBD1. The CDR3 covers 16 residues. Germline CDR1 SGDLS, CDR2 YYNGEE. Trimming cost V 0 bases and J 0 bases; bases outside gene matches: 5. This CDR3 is CASSVGQGLSSYEQYF. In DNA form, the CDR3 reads TGTGCCAGCAGCGTAGGACAGGGGCTAAGCTCCTACGAGCAGTACTTC.

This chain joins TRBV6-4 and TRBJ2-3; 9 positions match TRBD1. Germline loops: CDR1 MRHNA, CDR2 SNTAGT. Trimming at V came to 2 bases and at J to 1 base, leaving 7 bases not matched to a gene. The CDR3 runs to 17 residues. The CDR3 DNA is TGTGCCAGCAGTGACCGGGACAGGGCATCATGCACAGATACGCAGTATTTT. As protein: CASSDRDRASCTDTQYF.

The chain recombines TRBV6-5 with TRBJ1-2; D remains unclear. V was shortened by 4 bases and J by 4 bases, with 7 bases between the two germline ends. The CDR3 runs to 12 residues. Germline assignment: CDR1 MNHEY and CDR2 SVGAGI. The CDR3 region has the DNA TGTGCCAGCAGTTTGGAGATCTATGGCTACACCTTC. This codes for CASSLEIYGYTF.

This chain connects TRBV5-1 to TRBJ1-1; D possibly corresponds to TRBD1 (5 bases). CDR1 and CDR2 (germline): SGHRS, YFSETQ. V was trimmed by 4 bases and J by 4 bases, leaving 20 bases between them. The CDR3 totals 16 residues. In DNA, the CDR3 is TGCGCCAGCAGCCATCCCGGCGGGACGTATAGCACTGAAGCTTTCTTT. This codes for CASSHPGGTYSTEAFF.

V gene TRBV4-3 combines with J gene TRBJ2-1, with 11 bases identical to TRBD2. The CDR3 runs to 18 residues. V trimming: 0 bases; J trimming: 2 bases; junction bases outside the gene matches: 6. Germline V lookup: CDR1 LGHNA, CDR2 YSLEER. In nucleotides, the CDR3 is TGCGCCAGCAGCCAAGATGGTACGGGACTAGCGGCCTACAATGAGCAGTTCTTC. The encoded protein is CASSQDGTGLAAYNEQFF.

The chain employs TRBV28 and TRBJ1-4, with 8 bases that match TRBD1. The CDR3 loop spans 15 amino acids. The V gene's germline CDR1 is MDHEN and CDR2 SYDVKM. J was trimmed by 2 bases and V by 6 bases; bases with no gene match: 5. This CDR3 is CASRAGGATNEKLFF. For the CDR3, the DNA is TGTGCCAGCAGGGCAGGGGGCGCGACTAATGAAAAACTGTTTTTT.

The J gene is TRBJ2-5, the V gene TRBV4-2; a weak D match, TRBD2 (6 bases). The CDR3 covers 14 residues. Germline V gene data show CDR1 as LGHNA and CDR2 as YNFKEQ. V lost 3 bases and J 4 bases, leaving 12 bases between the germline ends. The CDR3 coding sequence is TGTGCCAGCAGCCACTTACTAGCCGGAGAGACCCAGTACTTC. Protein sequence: CASSHLLAGETQYF.

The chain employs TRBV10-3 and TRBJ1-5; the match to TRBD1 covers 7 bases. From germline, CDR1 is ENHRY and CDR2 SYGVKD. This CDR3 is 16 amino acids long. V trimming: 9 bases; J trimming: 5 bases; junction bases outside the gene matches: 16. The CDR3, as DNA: TGTGCCATGTTAGCGACCTCGGGACAGCTTTATCAGCCCCAGCATTTT. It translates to CAMLATSGQLYQPQHF.